A selection of T cell receptor beta chains follows, all from one sample in a study of tumor-infiltrating lymphocytes in primary liver carcinoma. TCRdb re-analysed the multiplex PCR reads in MiXCR, keeping a single row per CDR3 protein. The table lists roughly 57,000 distinct CDR3 sequences, 65% to 80% of them singletons. Sequencing used liver tumor tissue from sampling region 2. The receptors come from a middle-aged man with primary liver carcinoma and hepatitis B virus infection. Both conserved end residues are part of each CDR3. The D gene is left open where the match is weak. Size is omitted from some rows. Given values are once, few, many or a class for expanded clones.

D gene: -
V gene: TRBV12-3/TRBV12-4
J gene: TRBJ2-7
clone size: -
CDR3 protein: CVSRDQGYEQYF
CDR3 DNA: TGTGTCAGCAGAGACCAGGGATACGAGCAGTACTTC

D gene: -
V gene: TRBV4-3
J gene: TRBJ2-3
clone size: -
CDR3 protein: CASSYTNSTDTQYF
CDR3 DNA: TGCGCCAGCAGTTATACTAACAGCACAGATACGCAGTATTTT

D gene: -
V gene: TRBV29-1
J gene: TRBJ2-7
clone size: -
CDR3 protein: CSVQSSGWREQYF
CDR3 DNA: TGCAGCGTTCAATCGAGTGGATGGCGCGAGCAGTATTTC

D gene: -
V gene: TRBV7-9
J gene: TRBJ1-3
clone size: -
CDR3 protein: CASSLTGDLNTIYF
CDR3 DNA: TGTGCCAGCAGCTTGACAGGAGATCTAAACACCATATATTTT

D gene: -
V gene: TRBV18
J gene: TRBJ2-2
clone size: -
CDR3 protein: CASSPRQTAPGELFF
CDR3 DNA: TGTGCCAGCTCACCCCGACAGACAGCCCCTGGGGAGCTGTTTTTT

D gene: -
V gene: TRBV12-3/TRBV12-4
J gene: TRBJ2-7
clone size: -
CDR3 protein: CTSSFGTGLFYEQCF
CDR3 DNA: TGTACCAGCAGTTTTGGGACGGGACTTTTCTACGAGCAGTGCTTC

D gene: TRBD1
V gene: TRBV4-3
J gene: TRBJ2-7
clone size: -
CDR3 protein: CASSHDTGTVDAEYF
CDR3 DNA: TGTGCCAGCAGCCATGATACGGGGACAGTAGATGCGGAGTACTTC

D gene: -
V gene: TRBV7-3
J gene: TRBJ1-1
clone size: -
CDR3 protein: CASGYGTGSEAFF
CDR3 DNA: TGTGCCAGCGGCTATGGAACAGGGAGTGAAGCTTTCTTT

D gene: -
V gene: TRBV5-4
J gene: TRBJ2-5
clone size: few
CDR3 protein: CASSFMSTQETQYF
CDR3 DNA: TGTGCCAGCAGCTTTATGTCCACCCAAGAGACCCAGTACTTC

D gene: -
V gene: TRBV19
J gene: TRBJ1-5
clone size: once
CDR3 protein: CARSIGGDSNQPQHF
CDR3 DNA: TGTGCCAGAAGTATAGGGGGTGATAGCAATCAGCCCCAGCACTTT

D gene: -
V gene: TRBV11-2
J gene: TRBJ2-5
clone size: -
CDR3 protein: CASCLTAGGSGGTRYF
CDR3 DNA: TGTGCCAGCTGCTTAACAGCAGGGGGCTCGGGGGGGACCCGGTACTTC

D gene: -
V gene: TRBV12-3/TRBV12-4
J gene: TRBJ1-1
clone size: -
CDR3 protein: CASSPLWTEAFF
CDR3 DNA: TGTGCCAGCAGTCCCCTCTGGACTGAAGCTTTCTTT

D gene: TRBD2
V gene: TRBV4-2
J gene: TRBJ2-7
clone size: once
CDR3 protein: CANNGKPGLAGGPHEQYF
CDR3 DNA: TGTGCCAACAATGGAAAACCGGGACTAGCGGGAGGGCCACACGAGCAATACTTC

D gene: -
V gene: TRBV19
J gene: TRBJ2-2
clone size: -
CDR3 protein: CASSIDRQNTGELFF
CDR3 DNA: TGTGCCAGTAGTATAGACAGGCAGAACACCGGGGAGCTCTTTTTT

D gene: -
V gene: TRBV11-1
J gene: TRBJ2-1
clone size: -
CDR3 protein: CASRNLLNTGTYIEQFF
CDR3 DNA: TGTGCCAGCAGGAACCTACTTAATACAGGCACCTACATTGAGCAGTTCTTC

D gene: TRBD2
V gene: TRBV11-2
J gene: TRBJ2-5
clone size: -
CDR3 protein: CASQTPGGGEETQYF
CDR3 DNA: TGTGCCAGCCAAACTCCCGGCGGGGGGGAAGAGACCCAGTACTTC

D gene: TRBD2
V gene: TRBV4-3
J gene: TRBJ2-7
clone size: many
CDR3 protein: CASSQGTSGASYEQYF
CDR3 DNA: TGCGCCAGCAGCCAGGGGACTAGCGGAGCCTCCTACGAGCAGTACTTC

D gene: -
V gene: TRBV6-6
J gene: TRBJ1-6
clone size: -
CDR3 protein: CASSTERGVNSPLHF
CDR3 DNA: TGTGCCAGCAGTACAGAGAGGGGAGTTAATTCACCCCTCCACTTT

D gene: TRBD2
V gene: TRBV11-2
J gene: TRBJ2-7
clone size: -
CDR3 protein: CAGSLTLAGASEQCF
CDR3 DNA: TGTGCCGGCAGCTTAACCCTAGCGGGGGCTAGCGAGCAGTGCTTC

D gene: -
V gene: TRBV10-1
J gene: TRBJ2-7
clone size: -
CDR3 protein: CACSEYGLRRNEQYF
CDR3 DNA: TGCGCCTGCAGTGAGTACGGACTTAGAAGGAACGAGCAGTACTTC

D gene: TRBD2
V gene: TRBV13
J gene: TRBJ2-4
clone size: -
CDR3 protein: CASNVGTNDVDKNIQYF
CDR3 DNA: TGTGCCAGCAACGTCGGGACTAACGACGTGGACAAAAACATTCAGTACTTC

D gene: -
V gene: TRBV12-3/TRBV12-4
J gene: TRBJ2-4
clone size: -
CDR3 protein: CANSLWGGADIAKYIQYF
CDR3 DNA: TGTGCCAACAGTTTATGGGGCGGGGCGGACATAGCCAAATACATTCAGTACTTC

D gene: -
V gene: TRBV5-1
J gene: TRBJ2-2
clone size: -
CDR3 protein: CASSLTPSGQGSGELYF
CDR3 DNA: TGCGCCAGCAGCTTGACCCCTTCAGGGCAGGGTTCCGGGGAGCTGTATTTT

D gene: -
V gene: TRBV28
J gene: TRBJ2-3
clone size: -
CDR3 protein: CASSFLRRSDTDTGTQYF
CDR3 DNA: TGTGCCAGCAGTTTCCTACGGCGGAGTGACACCGACACAGGTACGCAGTATTTT

D gene: TRBD1
V gene: TRBV6-1
J gene: TRBJ1-5
clone size: -
CDR3 protein: CASSLQGATRPQHF
CDR3 DNA: TGTGCCAGCAGTCTACAGGGGGCCACTCGGCCCCAGCATTTT

D gene: TRBD1
V gene: TRBV11-2
J gene: TRBJ1-1
clone size: -
CDR3 protein: CASSPSRGLVNTEALF
CDR3 DNA: TGTGCCAGCAGTCCGTCCAGGGGGTTGGTGAACACTGAAGCTTTATTT

D gene: TRBD2
V gene: TRBV6-1
J gene: TRBJ2-2
clone size: once
CDR3 protein: CATQRGFTGELYF
CDR3 DNA: TGTGCCACCCAGCGGGGGTTCACCGGGGAGCTGTATTTT

D gene: -
V gene: TRBV30
J gene: TRBJ1-5
clone size: few
CDR3 protein: CAWSGKGLYNQPQHF
CDR3 DNA: TGTGCCTGGAGTGGCAAAGGGCTGTACAATCAGCCCCAGCATTTT

D gene: TRBD2
V gene: TRBV6-1
J gene: TRBJ2-7
clone size: few
CDR3 protein: CASSELRAGGTSYEQYF
CDR3 DNA: TGTGCCAGCAGTGAGCTTCGGGCGGGAGGGACTTCCTACGAGCAGTACTTC

D gene: TRBD1
V gene: TRBV6-1
J gene: TRBJ1-4
clone size: -
CDR3 protein: CANSVQGVTNEKLFF
CDR3 DNA: TGTGCCAACAGTGTTCAGGGGGTTACTAATGAAAAACTGTTTTTT

D gene: -
V gene: TRBV6-6
J gene: TRBJ2-3
clone size: -
CDR3 protein: CASYYRTEGIDAQYF
CDR3 DNA: TGTGCCAGCTACTACAGGACGGAAGGTATAGATGCGCAGTATTTT

D gene: TRBD1
V gene: TRBV12-3/TRBV12-4
J gene: TRBJ2-7
clone size: -
CDR3 protein: CASSPGQGTYEQYF
CDR3 DNA: TGTGCCAGCAGTCCCGGACAGGGTACCTACGAGCAGTACTTC

D gene: -
V gene: TRBV12-3/TRBV12-4
J gene: TRBJ1-2
clone size: -
CDR3 protein: CASSLAVGYGYTF
CDR3 DNA: TGTGCCAGCAGTTTAGCCGTCGGCTATGGCTACACATTC

D gene: -
V gene: TRBV5-6
J gene: TRBJ1-1
clone size: -
CDR3 protein: CVSSLGGTGAPEAFF
CDR3 DNA: TGTGTCAGCAGCTTGGGGGGGACGGGGGCCCCTGAAGCTTTCTTT

D gene: -
V gene: TRBV5-6
J gene: TRBJ2-2
clone size: many
CDR3 protein: CASSPGFANTGELFF
CDR3 DNA: TGTGCCAGCAGCCCAGGGTTCGCGAACACCGGGGAGCTGTTTTTT

D gene: -
V gene: TRBV10-3
J gene: TRBJ1-2
clone size: -
CDR3 protein: CATSESTGLSAYGYTF
CDR3 DNA: TGTGCCACCAGTGAGTCAACAGGGCTCTCAGCCTATGGCTACACCTTC

D gene: -
V gene: TRBV11-2
J gene: TRBJ2-1
clone size: -
CDR3 protein: CASSRAYSEKFF
CDR3 DNA: TGTGCCAGTAGCAGGGCCTACAGTGAGAAGTTCTTC

D gene: -
V gene: TRBV5-4
J gene: TRBJ2-7
clone size: -
CDR3 protein: CVSSAGASVDEKYF
CDR3 DNA: TGTGTCAGCAGCGCGGGCGCGAGTGTCGACGAGAAGTACTTC

D gene: TRBD1
V gene: TRBV6-5
J gene: TRBJ1-1
clone size: -
CDR3 protein: CATNQQGSTEAFF
CDR3 DNA: TGTGCCACCAATCAACAGGGGTCAACTGAAGCTTTCTTT

D gene: -
V gene: TRBV5-4
J gene: TRBJ2-3
clone size: -
CDR3 protein: CASSLEGGINTQYF
CDR3 DNA: TGTGCCAGCAGCCTCGAGGGGGGCATAAATACGCAGTATTTT

D gene: -
V gene: TRBV2
J gene: TRBJ2-5
clone size: few
CDR3 protein: CASSEDLAETQYF
CDR3 DNA: TGTGCCAGCAGTGAAGACCTAGCTGAGACCCAGTACTTC

D gene: TRBD2
V gene: TRBV7-9
J gene: TRBJ2-7
clone size: many
CDR3 protein: CASSSPGKREFEQYF
CDR3 DNA: TGTGCCAGCAGCTCCCCGGGAAAGCGGGAGTTCGAGCAGTACTTC

D gene: -
V gene: TRBV29-1
J gene: TRBJ1-3
clone size: -
CDR3 protein: CSVEKGSGNIIYF
CDR3 DNA: TGCAGCGTCGAAAAGGGCTCTGGAAACATCATATATTTT

D gene: TRBD1
V gene: TRBV12-3/TRBV12-4
J gene: TRBJ2-7
clone size: -
CDR3 protein: CTSSLGTGGYEQYF
CDR3 DNA: TGTACCAGCAGTTTAGGGACAGGGGGCTATGAGCAGTACTTC